The 4 T cell receptor beta chains given below trace back to one sample, sequenced in a study of T cells in Graves' hyperthyroidism and ophthalmopathy. Amplified TCR beta CDR3 regions came from RNA transcripts. HTBI primers drove first-round RT-PCR of the TCR CDR3. TCRdb re-analysed the multiplex PCR reads in MiXCR, keeping a single row per CDR3 protein. In the table there are a few hundred thousand distinct CDR3 sequences, 15% to 19% of which are singletons. The sample comprised blood. These receptors were taken from a woman in her twenties or thirties with Graves' hyperthyroidism.

This clonotype was seen at least ten times. The V gene is TRBV12-3 or TRBV12-4, the J gene TRBJ2-7; 9 positions match TRBD1. There are 14 residues in the CDR3. The trim removed 6 bases at V and 3 bases at J, leaving 6 bases unmatched. CDR3 loop: CASSSDRGVYEQYF. The CDR3 DNA reads TGTGCCAGCAGCTCGGACAGGGGCGTCTACGAGCAGTACTTC.

In its sample, this clonotype was seen once. A read error is possible here, since a much larger clone lies one base away. The chain joins TRBV7-3 to TRBJ2-1; 11 bases map to TRBD2. This CDR3 has 18 amino acids. Germline V gene data show CDR1 as SGHTA and CDR2 as FQGTGA. The DNA of the CDR3 is TGTGCCAGCAGCTACACTAGCGGGAGAGCGAGCTCCTACAATGAGCAGTCCTTC. Protein product: CASSYTSGRASSYNEQSF.

This clonotype was observed many times. V is TRBV7-2 and J is TRBJ2-1; perhaps D is TRBD1 or TRBD2 (5 bases each). V was clipped by 7 bases and J by 10 bases, with 20 bases between them. Germline V gene lookup returns CDR1 SGHTA and CDR2 FQGNSA. The CDR3 has 14 residues. CDR3 DNA sequence: TGTGCCAGCACCCGCCGGGACCCCTGGGGAGAGCAGTTCTTC. This gives the protein CASTRRDPWGEQFF.

The chain carries TRBV7-9 and TRBJ2-3; 9 nucleotides align to TRBD2. The germline V gene encodes CDR1 SEHNR and CDR2 FQNEAQ (reference sequence). J was trimmed by 2 bases and V by 1 base; bases with no gene match: 7. CDR3 length equals 17 residues. The CDR3 DNA is TGTGCCAGCAGCTTAGTAGTGCGGGAGGGATACACAGATACGCAGTATTTT. It yields the protein CASSLVVREGYTDTQYF. Combining the CDR3 with reference TRBV7-9 and TRBJ2-3 gives the whole variable domain DTGVSQNPRHKITKRGQNVTFRCDPISEHNRLYWYRQTLGQGPEFLTYFQNEAQLEKSRLLSDRFSAERPKGSFSTLEIQRTEQGDSAMYLCASSLVVREGYTDTQYFGPGTRLTVL.